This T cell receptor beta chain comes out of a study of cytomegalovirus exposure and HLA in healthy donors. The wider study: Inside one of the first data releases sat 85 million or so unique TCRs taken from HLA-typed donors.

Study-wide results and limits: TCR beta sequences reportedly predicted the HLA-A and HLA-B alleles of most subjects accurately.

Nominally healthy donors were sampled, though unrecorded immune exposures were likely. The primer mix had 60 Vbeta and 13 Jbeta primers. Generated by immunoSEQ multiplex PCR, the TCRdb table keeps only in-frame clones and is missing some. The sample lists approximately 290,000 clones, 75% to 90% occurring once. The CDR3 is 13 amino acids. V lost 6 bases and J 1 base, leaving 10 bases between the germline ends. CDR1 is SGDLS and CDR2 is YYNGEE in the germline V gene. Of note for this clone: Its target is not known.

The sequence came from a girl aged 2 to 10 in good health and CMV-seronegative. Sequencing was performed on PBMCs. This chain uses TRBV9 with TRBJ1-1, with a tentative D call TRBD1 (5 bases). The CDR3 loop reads CASTGGSNTEAFF. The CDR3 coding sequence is TGTGCCAGCACGGGGGGGTCGAACACTGAAGCTTTCTTT.